One sample yielded the 10 T cell receptor beta chains listed below, sequenced in a study of blood T cell repertoires in COVID-19. Sequencing was performed with immunoSEQ multiplex PCR; in TCRdb, only in-frame clones are kept and a portion is missing. Found here are about 98,000 clones, about four fifths of them singletons; the top ten hold roughly 24%. The source material was peripheral blood. The receptors stem from a man in his 70s with acute or convalescent COVID-19.

The gene calls are TRBV10-1 and TRBJ2-4, with TRBD2 identical over 8 bases. Germline CDR1 is WNHNN and CDR2 is SYGVQD (reference sequence). Unmatched junction bases numbered 4, after V lost 2 bases and J lost 7 bases. The CDR3 length is 14 residues. In nucleotides, the CDR3 is TGCGCCAGCAGTGAGCCGGCTAGCGGGAACATTCAGTACTTC. Its protein is CASSEPASGNIQYF.

This clone showed up just a few times. The gene calls are TRBV9 and TRBJ2-1; a weak D match, TRBD2 (6 bases). Trimming stripped 4 bases from V and 6 bases from J, with 20 bases between. CDR3 length: 16 amino acids. The germline V gene encodes CDR1 SGDLS and CDR2 YYNGEE. In nucleotides, the CDR3 is TGTGCCAGCAGCCCAACCCCCGGGACTTCGGGCAATGAGCAGTTCTTC. Its translation is CASSPTPGTSGNEQFF.

This clone appeared many times. The chain has TRBV3-1 (or the pseudogene TRBV3-2) and TRBJ2-3, with 9 bases lining up with TRBD2. The trim removed 4 bases at V and 7 bases at J, leaving 12 bases unmatched. Germline lookup yields CDR1 LGHDT and CDR2 YNNKEL (reference sequence). The CDR3 has 16 residues. CDR3 sequence reads: CASSPRAGGPVNTQYF. The DNA for the CDR3 is TGTGCCAGCAGCCCACGGGCGGGAGGGCCAGTGAATACGCAGTATTTT.

This clone showed up just once. V and J are TRBV7-9 and TRBJ2-2, with 14 positions matching TRBD2. The CDR3 consists of 19 residues. Trimming at V came to 5 bases and at J to 2 bases, leaving 10 bases not matched to a gene. In germline, CDR1 is SEHNR, CDR2 FQNEAQ (reference sequence). The CDR3 loop is CASSPRLAGGTFNTGELFF. The CDR3 coding sequence is TGTGCCAGCAGCCCGAGACTAGCGGGAGGGACGTTCAACACCGGGGAGCTGTTTTTT.

The rearrangement joins TRBV27 to TRBJ1-6; 11 nucleotides match TRBD1. CDR1 MNHEY and CDR2 SMNVEV come from the germline V gene (reference sequence). This CDR3 has 17 amino acids. The ends lost 4 bases at V and 8 bases at J; junction bases unmatched: 10. In nucleotides, the CDR3 is TGTGCCAGCAGTTGGTTAAGGACAGGGGGCAATGATTCACCCCTCCACTTT. Translating gives CASSWLRTGGNDSPLHF.

This clone has more than one count but fewer than ten. Other DNA sequences from this sample encode an identical CDR3 as well. The chain employs TRBV6-5 and TRBJ2-3, with D possibly TRBD2 on 6 matching bases. Looked up from germline, CDR1 is MNHEY and CDR2 is SVGAGI. The CDR3 has 15 residues. V was shortened by 5 bases and J by 0 bases, with 12 bases between the two germline ends. The CDR3 bases are TGTGCCAGCAGTACTCTAGCGCCTAGCACAGATACGCAGTATTTT. Protein product: CASSTLAPSTDTQYF.

This chain joins TRBV11-1 and TRBJ2-7; 11 positions agree with TRBD2. Germline trimming cut 7 bases from V and 7 bases from J; bases unmatched to any gene: 9. This CDR3 comprises 14 residues. CDR1 and CDR2 (germline): SGHAT, FQDESV (reference sequence). CDR3 sequence: CASTVAGGPREQYF. DNA for the CDR3: TGTGCCAGCACCGTAGCGGGAGGGCCGAGGGAGCAGTACTTC.

The rearrangement joins TRBV4-2 to TRBJ1-5, with D possibly matching TRBD1 (5 bases). Germline CDR1 LGHNA, CDR2 YNFKEQ. The CDR3 is made up of 16 amino acids. The ends were cut back, 3 bases at V and 0 bases at J, with 12 bases in the middle. The CDR3 protein is CASSQAAGYSNQPQHF. CDR3 coding DNA: TGTGCCAGCAGCCAGGCGGCAGGGTATAGCAATCAGCCCCAGCATTTT.

This rearrangement joins TRBV27 to TRBJ1-6; D call uncertain. CDR1 MNHEY and CDR2 SMNVEV come from the germline V gene (reference sequence). V was trimmed by 6 bases and J by 9 bases, leaving 12 bases between them. The CDR3 is made up of 13 amino acids. CDR3 nucleotide sequence: TGTGCCAGCAGCATACGAGGTGGTTCACCCCTCCACTTT. This encodes CASSIRGGSPLHF.

The chain has TRBV19 and TRBJ2-7, with D possibly matching TRBD1 (6 bases). Deletions cut 7 bases from V and 0 bases from J, with 16 bases between. This CDR3 has 15 amino acids. Germline CDR1 and CDR2: LNHDA and SQIVND (reference sequence). The CDR3 DNA reads as TGTGCCAGTAAATGGAAACAGGGTTCCTCCTACGAGCAGTACTTC. Its translation is CASKWKQGSSYEQYF.